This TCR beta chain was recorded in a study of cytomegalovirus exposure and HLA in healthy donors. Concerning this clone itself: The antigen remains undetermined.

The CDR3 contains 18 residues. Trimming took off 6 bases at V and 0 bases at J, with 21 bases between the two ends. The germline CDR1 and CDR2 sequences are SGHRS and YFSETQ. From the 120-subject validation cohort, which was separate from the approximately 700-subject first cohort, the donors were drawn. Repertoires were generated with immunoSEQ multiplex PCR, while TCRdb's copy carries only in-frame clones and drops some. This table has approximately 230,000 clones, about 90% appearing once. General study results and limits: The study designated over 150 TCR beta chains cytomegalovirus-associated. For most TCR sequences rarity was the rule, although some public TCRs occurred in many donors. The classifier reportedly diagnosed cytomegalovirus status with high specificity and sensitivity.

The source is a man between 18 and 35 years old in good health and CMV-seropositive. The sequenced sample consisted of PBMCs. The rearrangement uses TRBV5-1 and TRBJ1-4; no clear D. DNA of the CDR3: TGCGCCAGCACCTTCCAAATCGAGTCCCATTCAACTAATGAAAAACTGTTTTTT. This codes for CASTFQIESHSTNEKLFF.